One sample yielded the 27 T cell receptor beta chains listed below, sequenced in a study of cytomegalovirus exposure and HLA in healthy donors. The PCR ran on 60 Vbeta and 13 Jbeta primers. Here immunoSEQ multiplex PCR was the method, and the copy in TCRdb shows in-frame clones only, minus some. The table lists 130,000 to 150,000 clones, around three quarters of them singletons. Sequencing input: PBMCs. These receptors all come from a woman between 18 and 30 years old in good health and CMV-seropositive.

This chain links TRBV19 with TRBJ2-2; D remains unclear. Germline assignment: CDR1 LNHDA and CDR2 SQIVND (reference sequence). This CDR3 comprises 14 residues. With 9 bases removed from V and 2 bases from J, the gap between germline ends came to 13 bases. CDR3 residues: CASKRQPNTGELFF. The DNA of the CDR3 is TGTGCCAGCAAGAGGCAGCCCAACACCGGGGAGCTGTTTTTT.

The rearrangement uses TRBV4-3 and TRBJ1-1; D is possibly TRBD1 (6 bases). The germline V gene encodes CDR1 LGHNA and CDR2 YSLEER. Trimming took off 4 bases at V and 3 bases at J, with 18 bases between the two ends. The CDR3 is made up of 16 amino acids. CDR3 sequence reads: CASSPGQGSKDTEAFF. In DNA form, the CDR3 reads TGCGCCAGCAGCCCCGGGCAGGGGAGCAAGGACACTGAAGCTTTCTTT.

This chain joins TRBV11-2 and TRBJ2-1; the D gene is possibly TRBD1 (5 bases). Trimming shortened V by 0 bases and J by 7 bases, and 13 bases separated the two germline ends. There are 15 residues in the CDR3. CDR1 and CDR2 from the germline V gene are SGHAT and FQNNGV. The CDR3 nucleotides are TGTGCCAGCAGCTTAGATCTGAGACAGCGAAATGAGCAGTTCTTC. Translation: CASSLDLRQRNEQFF.

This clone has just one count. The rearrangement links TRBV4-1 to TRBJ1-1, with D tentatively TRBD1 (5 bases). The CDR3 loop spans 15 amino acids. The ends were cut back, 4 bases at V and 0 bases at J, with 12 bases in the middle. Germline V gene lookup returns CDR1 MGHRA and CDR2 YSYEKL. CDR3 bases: TGCGCCAGCAGCCCCCCGACAGCCATGAACACTGAAGCTTTCTTT. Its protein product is CASSPPTAMNTEAFF.

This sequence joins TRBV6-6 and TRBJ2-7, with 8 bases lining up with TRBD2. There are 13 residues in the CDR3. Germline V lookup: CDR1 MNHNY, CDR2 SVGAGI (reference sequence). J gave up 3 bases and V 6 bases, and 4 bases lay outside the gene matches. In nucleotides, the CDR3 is TGTGCCAGCAGCACCGGGACTAGCTACGAGCAGTACTTC. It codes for CASSTGTSYEQYF.

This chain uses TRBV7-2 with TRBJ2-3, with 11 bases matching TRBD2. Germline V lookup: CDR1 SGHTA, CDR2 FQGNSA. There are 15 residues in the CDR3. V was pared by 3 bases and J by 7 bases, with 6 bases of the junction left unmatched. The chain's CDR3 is CASSFLTSGEHTQYF. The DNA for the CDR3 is TGTGCCAGCAGCTTTCTGACTAGCGGGGAACATACGCAGTATTTT.

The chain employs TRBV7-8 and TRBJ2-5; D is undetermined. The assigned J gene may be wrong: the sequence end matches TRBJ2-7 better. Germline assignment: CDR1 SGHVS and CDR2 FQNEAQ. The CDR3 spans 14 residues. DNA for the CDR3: TGTGCCAGCAGCTTAGCATTACAGACCTACGAGCAGTACTTC. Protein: CASSLALQTYEQYF.

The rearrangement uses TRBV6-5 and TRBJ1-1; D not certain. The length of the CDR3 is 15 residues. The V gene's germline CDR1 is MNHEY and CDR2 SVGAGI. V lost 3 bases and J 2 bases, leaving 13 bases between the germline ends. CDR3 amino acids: CASSYLPGRNTEAFF. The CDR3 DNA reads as TGTGCCAGCAGTTATCTCCCCGGGAGAAACACTGAAGCTTTCTTT.

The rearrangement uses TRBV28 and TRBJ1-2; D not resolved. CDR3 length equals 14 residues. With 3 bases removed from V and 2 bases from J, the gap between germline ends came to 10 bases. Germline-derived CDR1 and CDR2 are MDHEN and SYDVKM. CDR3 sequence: CASSFNNRNYGYTF. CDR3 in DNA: TGTGCCAGCAGTTTTAATAACCGGAACTATGGCTACACCTTC.

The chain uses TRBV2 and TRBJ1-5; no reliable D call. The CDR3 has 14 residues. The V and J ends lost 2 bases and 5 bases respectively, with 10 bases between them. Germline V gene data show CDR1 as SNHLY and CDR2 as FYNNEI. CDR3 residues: CASSESSGHQPQHF. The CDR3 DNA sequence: TGTGCCAGCAGTGAATCGTCCGGTCATCAGCCCCAGCATTTT.

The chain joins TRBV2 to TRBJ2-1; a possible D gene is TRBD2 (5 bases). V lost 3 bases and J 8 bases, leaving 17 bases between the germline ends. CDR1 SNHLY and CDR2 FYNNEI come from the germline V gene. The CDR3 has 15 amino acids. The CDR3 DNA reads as TGTGCCAGCAGTGACTCTAGCTCGGGAATTGATGAGCAGTTCTTC. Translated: CASSDSSSGIDEQFF.

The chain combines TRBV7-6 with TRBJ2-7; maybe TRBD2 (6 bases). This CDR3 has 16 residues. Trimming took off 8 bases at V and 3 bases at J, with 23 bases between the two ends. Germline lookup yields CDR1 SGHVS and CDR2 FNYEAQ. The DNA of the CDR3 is TGTGCCAGCGGCCAAACCGCCGGGACTCAGAACTACGAGCAGTACTTC. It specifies CASGQTAGTQNYEQYF.

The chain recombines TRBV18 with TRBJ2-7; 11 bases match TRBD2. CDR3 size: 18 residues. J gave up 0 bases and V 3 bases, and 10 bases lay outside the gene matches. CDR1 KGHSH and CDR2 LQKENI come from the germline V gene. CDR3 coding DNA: TGTGCCAGCTCACCGGGTCTTAGCGGGGGGGCTGGCTCCTACGAGCAGTACTTC. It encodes CASSPGLSGGAGSYEQYF.

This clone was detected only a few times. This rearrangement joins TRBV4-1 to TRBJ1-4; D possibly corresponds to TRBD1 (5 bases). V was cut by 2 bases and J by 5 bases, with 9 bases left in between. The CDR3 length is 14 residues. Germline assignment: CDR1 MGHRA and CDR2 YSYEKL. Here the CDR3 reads CASSQTGVNEKLFF. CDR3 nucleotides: TGCGCCAGCAGCCAAACAGGTGTAAATGAAAAACTGTTTTTT.

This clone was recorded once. The CDR3: CASSLARVAGVPYEQYF. CDR3 bases: TGTGCCAGCAGCTTAGCGCGGGTAGCGGGGGTCCCATACGAGCAGTACTTC. This chain uses TRBV7-9 with TRBJ2-7; 9 bases are shared with TRBD2. V was pared by 0 bases and J by 4 bases, with 10 bases of the junction left unmatched. Germline V gives CDR1 SEHNR, CDR2 FQNEAQ (reference sequence). This CDR3 is built from 17 residues.

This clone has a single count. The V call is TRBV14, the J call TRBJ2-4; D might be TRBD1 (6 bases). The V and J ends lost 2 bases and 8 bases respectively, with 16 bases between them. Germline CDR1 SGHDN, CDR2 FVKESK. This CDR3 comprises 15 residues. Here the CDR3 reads CASSQRLRGKDIQYF. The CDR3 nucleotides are TGTGCCAGCAGCCAAAGACTTAGGGGGAAAGACATTCAGTACTTC.

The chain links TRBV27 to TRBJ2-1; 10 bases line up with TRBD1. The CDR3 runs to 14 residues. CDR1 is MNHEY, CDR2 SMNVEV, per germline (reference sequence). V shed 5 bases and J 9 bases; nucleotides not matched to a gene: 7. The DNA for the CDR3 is TGTGCCAGCAGTGGGGACAGGGGTGGGATTGAGCAGTTCTTC. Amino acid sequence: CASSGDRGGIEQFF.

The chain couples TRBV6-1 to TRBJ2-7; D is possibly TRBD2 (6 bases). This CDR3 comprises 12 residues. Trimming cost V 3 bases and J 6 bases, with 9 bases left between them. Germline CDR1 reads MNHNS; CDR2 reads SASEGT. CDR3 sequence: CASSDRRGEQYF. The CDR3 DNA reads TGTGCCAGCAGTGATAGGAGGGGCGAGCAGTACTTC.

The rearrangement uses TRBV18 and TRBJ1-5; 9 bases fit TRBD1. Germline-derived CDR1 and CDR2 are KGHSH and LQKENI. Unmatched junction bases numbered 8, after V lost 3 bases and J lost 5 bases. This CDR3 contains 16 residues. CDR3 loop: CASSPRDRAEDQPQHF. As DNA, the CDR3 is TGTGCCAGCTCACCGCGGGACAGGGCGGAGGATCAGCCCCAGCATTTT.

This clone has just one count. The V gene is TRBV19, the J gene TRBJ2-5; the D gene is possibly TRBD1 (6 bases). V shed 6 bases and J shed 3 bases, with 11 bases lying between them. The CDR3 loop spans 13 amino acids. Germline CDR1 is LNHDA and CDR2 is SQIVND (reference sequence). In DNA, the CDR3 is TGTGCCAGTAGGAGGACAGTAGAAGAGACCCAGTACTTC. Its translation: CASRRTVEETQYF.

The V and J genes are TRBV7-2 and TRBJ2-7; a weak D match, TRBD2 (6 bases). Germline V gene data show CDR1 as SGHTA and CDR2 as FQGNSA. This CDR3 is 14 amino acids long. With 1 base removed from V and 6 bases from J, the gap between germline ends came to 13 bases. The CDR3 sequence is CASSLGWGTFEQYF. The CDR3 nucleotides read TGTGCCAGCAGCTTAGGGTGGGGGACTTTCGAGCAGTACTTC.

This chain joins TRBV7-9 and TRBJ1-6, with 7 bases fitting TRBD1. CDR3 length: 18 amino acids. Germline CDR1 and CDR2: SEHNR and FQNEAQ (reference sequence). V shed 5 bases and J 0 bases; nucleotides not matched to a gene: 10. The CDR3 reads CASSRDSHTSSYNSPLHF. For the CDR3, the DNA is TGTGCCAGCAGCCGGGACAGTCATACGAGCTCCTATAATTCACCCCTCCACTTT.

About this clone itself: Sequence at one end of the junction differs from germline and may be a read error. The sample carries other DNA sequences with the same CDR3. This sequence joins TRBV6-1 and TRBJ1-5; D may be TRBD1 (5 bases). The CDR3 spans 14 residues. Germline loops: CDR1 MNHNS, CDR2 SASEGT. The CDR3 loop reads CASSLQVINQPQHF. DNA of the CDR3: TGCGCCAGCAGTTTACAGGTTATCAATCAGCCCCAGCATTTT.

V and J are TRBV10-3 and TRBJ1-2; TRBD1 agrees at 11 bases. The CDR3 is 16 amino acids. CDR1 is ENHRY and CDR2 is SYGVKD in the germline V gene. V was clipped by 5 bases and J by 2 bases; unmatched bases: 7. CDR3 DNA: TGTGCCATCAGTAAGGGGAGGACAGGGGGCAACTATGGCTACACCTTC. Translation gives CAISKGRTGGNYGYTF.

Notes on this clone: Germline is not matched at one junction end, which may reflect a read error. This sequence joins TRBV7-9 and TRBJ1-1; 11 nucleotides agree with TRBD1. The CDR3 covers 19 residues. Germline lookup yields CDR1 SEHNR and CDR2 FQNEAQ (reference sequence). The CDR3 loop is CSSSPRGGGQGDLSTEAFF. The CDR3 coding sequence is TGTTCCAGCAGCCCCCGTGGGGGGGGACAGGGGGATCTGAGCACTGAAGCTTTCTTT. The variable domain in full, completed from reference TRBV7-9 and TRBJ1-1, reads DTGVSQNPRHKITKRGQNVTFRCDPISEHNRLYWYRQTLGQGPEFLTYFQNEAQLEKSRLLSDRFSAERPKGSFSTLEIQRTEQGDSAMYLCSSSPRGGGQGDLSTEAFFGQGTRLTVV.

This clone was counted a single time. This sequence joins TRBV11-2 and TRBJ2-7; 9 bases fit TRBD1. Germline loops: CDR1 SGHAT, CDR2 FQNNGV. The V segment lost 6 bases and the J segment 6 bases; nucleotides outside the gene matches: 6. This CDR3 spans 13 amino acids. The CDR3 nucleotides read TGTGCCAGCAGATTCGGGACAGGGCTCGAGCAGTACTTC. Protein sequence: CASRFGTGLEQYF.

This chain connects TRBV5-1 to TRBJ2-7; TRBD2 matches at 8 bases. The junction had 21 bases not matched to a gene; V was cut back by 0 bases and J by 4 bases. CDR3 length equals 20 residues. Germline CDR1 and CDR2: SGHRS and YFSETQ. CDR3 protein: CASSLAGGTRTSWMGYEQYF. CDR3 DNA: TGCGCCAGCAGCTTGGCGGGAGGGACTAGGACTAGTTGGATGGGGTACGAGCAGTACTTC.